These 17 T cell receptor beta chains came from one sample sequenced in a study of OX40 agonist ivuxolimab in advanced cancers. TCRdb keeps only in-frame clones here, not all; method: immunoSEQ multiplex PCR. This sample has fewer than 65,000 clones, with approximately 90% found just once. This material consisted of CD4+ or CD8+ T cells sorted from blood, taken in a trial of the OX40 agonist ivuxolimab. The receptors here all came from an adult with an advanced solid tumor such as melanoma, head and neck, liver or kidney cancer.

A few counts support this clone. This sequence joins TRBV19 and TRBJ1-4, with TRBD1 as a possible D gene (5 bases). V lost 3 bases to trimming and J lost 5 bases, with 16 bases between them. The CDR3 has 16 residues. Germline V gene data show CDR1 as LNHDA and CDR2 as SQIVND (reference sequence). The CDR3 reads CASSIQGLSRNEKLFF. CDR3 bases: TGTGCCAGTAGTATCCAGGGCCTATCCCGAAATGAAAAACTGTTTTTT.

This clone was seen more than once but under ten times. The V and J genes are TRBV6-6 and TRBJ1-1; no clear D gene. Trimming cost V 1 base and J 0 bases, with 12 bases left between them. This CDR3 spans 16 amino acids. The V gene's germline CDR1 is MNHNY and CDR2 SVGAGI (reference sequence). CDR3 sequence: CASSYYQAHMNTEAFF. The DNA of the CDR3 is TGTGCCAGCAGTTACTACCAGGCCCACATGAACACTGAAGCTTTCTTT.

This chain links TRBV5-1 with TRBJ1-4; possible D gene TRBD1, 6 bases. V lost 4 bases, J lost 5 bases, and 9 bases lay in between. There are 13 residues in the CDR3. The germline gives CDR1 SGHRS, CDR2 YFSETQ. This chain's CDR3 is CASSNGTNEKLFF. The CDR3 bases are TGCGCCAGCAGCAACGGGACAAATGAAAAACTGTTTTTT. The variable domain in full, with the rest retrieved from reference TRBV5-1 and TRBJ1-4, is KAGVTQTPRYLIKTRGQQVTLSCSPISGHRSVSWYQQTPGQGLQFLFEYFSETQRNKGNFPGRFSGRQFSNSRSEMNVSTLELGDSALYLCASSNGTNEKLFFGSGTQLSVL.

The rearrangement uses TRBV10-2 and TRBJ1-3, with D perhaps TRBD1 (5 bases). V was trimmed by 0 bases and J by 2 bases, leaving 5 bases between them. The CDR3 is made up of 14 amino acids. Germline V gene lookup returns CDR1 WSHSY and CDR2 SAAADI. CDR3 coding DNA: TGCGCCAGCAGTGAGTCAGGGGCTGGAAACACCATATATTTT. This encodes CASSESGAGNTIYF.

The rearrangement links TRBV19 to TRBJ2-1; perhaps TRBD2 as D (7 bases). The CDR3 has 15 residues. V was trimmed by 3 bases and J by 2 bases, leaving 11 bases between them. Germline-derived CDR1 and CDR2 are LNHDA and SQIVND (reference sequence). CDR3 amino acids: CASSMGGGAYNEQFF. CDR3 bases: TGTGCCAGTAGTATGGGCGGGGGCGCCTACAATGAGCAGTTCTTC.

The rearrangement uses TRBV2 and TRBJ1-2; D is unclear. The germline V gene has CDR1 SNHLY and CDR2 FYNNEI. V lost 0 bases and J lost 6, with 17 bases in between. The CDR3 is made up of 16 amino acids. Here the CDR3 DNA reads TGTGCCAGCAGTGAAGCGCCCGCGGGCCCCCCTAATGGCTACACCTTC. This encodes CASSEAPAGPPNGYTF. Based on the CDR3 plus reference TRBV2 and TRBJ1-2, the full variable domain is EPEVTQTPSHQVTQMGQEVILRCVPISNHLYFYWYRQILGQKVEFLVSFYNNEISEKSEIFDDQFSVERPDGSNFTLKIRSTKLEDSAMYFCASSEAPAGPPNGYTFGSGTRLTVV.

The chain joins TRBV27 to TRBJ2-1; 8 nucleotides line up with TRBD2. With 5 bases clipped from V and 6 bases from J, the junction kept 9 bases outside the gene matches. Germline CDR1 MNHEY, CDR2 SMNVEV (reference sequence). This CDR3 is built from 15 residues. CDR3 residues: CASSDTSGRSNEQFF. The DNA for the CDR3 is TGTGCCAGCAGTGATACTAGCGGAAGATCCAATGAGCAGTTCTTC.

The chain employs TRBV18 and TRBJ2-7; 7 bases match TRBD1. The trim removed 4 bases at V and 3 bases at J, leaving 6 bases unmatched. Germline V gene lookup returns CDR1 KGHSH and CDR2 LQKENI. This CDR3 is 14 amino acids long. CDR3 loop: CASSRRQGDYEQYF. DNA of the CDR3: TGTGCCAGCTCACGTAGACAGGGAGACTACGAGCAGTACTTC. The full variable domain, in which reference TRBV18 and TRBJ2-7 provide the parts outside the CDR3, is NAGVMQNPRHLVRRRGQEARLRCSPMKGHSHVYWYRQLPEEGLKFMVYLQKENIIDESGMPKERFSAEFPKEGPSILRIQQVVRGDSAAYFCASSRRQGDYEQYFGPGTRLTVT.

This rearrangement joins TRBV4-2 to TRBJ2-1; D uncertain. With 5 bases removed from V and 9 bases from J, the gap between germline ends came to 17 bases. Germline-derived CDR1 and CDR2 are LGHNA and YNFKEQ. CDR3 size: 14 residues. The CDR3, as DNA: TGTGCCAGCAGCGCCCTGGATATGGACGGTGAGCAGTTCTTC. Amino acids: CASSALDMDGEQFF.

This rearrangement joins TRBV6-6 to TRBJ1-5; 9 bases are a match to TRBD1. The V gene end was trimmed by 3 bases and the J gene end by 3 bases; junction bases not matched to a gene: 6. Germline values: CDR1 MNHNY, CDR2 SVGAGI (reference sequence). The CDR3 runs 16 residues. The CDR3 sequence is CASSYLDRGANQPQHF. DNA of the CDR3: TGTGCCAGCAGTTATTTGGACAGGGGAGCCAATCAGCCCCAGCATTTT.

The chain couples TRBV2 to TRBJ1-2, with D unclear. The CDR3 is 14 amino acids. V was pared by 4 bases and J by 3 bases, with 12 bases between. Germline values: CDR1 SNHLY, CDR2 FYNNEI. In nucleotides, the CDR3 is TGTGCCAGCAGTGGGCGCGGGGATTACTATGGCTACACCTTC. Protein: CASSGRGDYYGYTF. Full variable domain (rest looked up from reference TRBV2 and TRBJ1-2): EPEVTQTPSHQVTQMGQEVILRCVPISNHLYFYWYRQILGQKVEFLVSFYNNEISEKSEIFDDQFSVERPDGSNFTLKIRSTKLEDSAMYFCASSGRGDYYGYTFGSGTRLTVV.

This sequence joins TRBV5-1 and TRBJ1-1, with 7 bases identical to TRBD1. V was pared by 0 bases and J by 3 bases, with 2 bases of the junction left unmatched. The CDR3 has 14 residues. Germline CDR1 is SGHRS and CDR2 is YFSETQ. The CDR3 here is CASSLARGDTEAFF. CDR3 bases: TGCGCCAGCAGCTTGGCCAGGGGGGACACTGAAGCTTTCTTT.

This clone was counted once. CDR3 protein: CASSLQSSYEQYF. The CDR3 DNA follows: TGTGCCAGCAGTTTGCAGAGCTCCTACGAGCAGTACTTC. The chain employs TRBV27 and TRBJ2-7, with D unresolved. Between the trimmed V and J ends, which lost 3 bases and 0 bases, there was a span of 6 bases. The CDR3 covers 13 residues. Germline CDR1 is MNHEY and CDR2 is SMNVEV (reference sequence).

V gene TRBV19 combines with J gene TRBJ1-2, with TRBD1 identical over 10 bases. CDR3 length: 13 amino acids. V shed 4 bases and J 6 bases; nucleotides not matched to a gene: 2. The germline CDR1 and CDR2 sequences are LNHDA and SQIVND (reference sequence). The CDR3 here is CASSRGTGDGYTF. The DNA for the CDR3 is TGTGCCAGTAGTAGGGGGACAGGGGATGGCTACACCTTC.

The gene calls are TRBV10-2 and TRBJ2-3; TRBD2 agrees at 12 bases. V shed 4 bases and J 11 bases; nucleotides not matched to a gene: 7. The CDR3 has 14 residues. CDR1 and CDR2 from the germline V gene are WSHSY and SAAADI. In DNA form, the CDR3 reads TGCGCCAGCAGTGGCTCTAGCGGGGGGGCATTGCAGTATTTT. Its translation: CASSGSSGGALQYF.

The rearrangement joins TRBV27 to TRBJ2-1; maybe TRBD2 (5 bases). This CDR3 region has 14 residues. The V end was cut by 6 bases, the J end by 1 base, with 10 bases between. Germline V CDR1 and CDR2: MNHEY, SMNVEV (reference sequence). CDR3 amino acids: CASSIAPSYNEQFF. The CDR3 region has the DNA TGTGCCAGCAGCATAGCGCCTTCCTACAATGAGCAGTTCTTC.

The chain combines TRBV27 with TRBJ2-3; tentatively, D is TRBD1 (5 bases). Germline V gene data show CDR1 as MNHEY and CDR2 as SMNVEV (reference sequence). The CDR3 has 18 amino acids. The V end lost 0 bases, the J end lost 0 bases, and 16 bases lay between the germline ends. CDR3 sequence: CASSLSTTDFFSTDTQYF. The CDR3 DNA sequence: TGTGCCAGCAGTTTATCCACGACAGACTTCTTTAGCACAGATACGCAGTATTTT.